This T cell receptor (beta chain) was sequenced for a study of T cell responses to AZD1222 COVID-19 vaccine. Worth noting for this clone: The antigen is not known.

This CDR3 is 13 amino acids long. The V gene's germline CDR1 is LNHDA and CDR2 SQIVND (reference sequence). Deletions cut 3 bases from V and 9 bases from J, with 9 bases between. Using immunoSEQ multiplex PCR, the repertoire was profiled, and TCRdb retains in-frame clones only, with some absent. In the table there are 90,000 to 120,000 clones, 75% to 95% of which are singletons. Study conclusions and caveats: Only five or six individuals given AZD1222 were seropositive at baseline.

This sequence was found in an adult who received the AZD1222 COVID-19 vaccine. V usage is TRBV19 and J usage is TRBJ1-6; D not resolved. This specimen consisted of peripheral blood, obtained 28 days after the second AZD1222 dose. The CDR3: CASSMPPISPLHF. The CDR3 bases are TGTGCCAGTAGTATGCCCCCAATTTCACCCCTCCACTTT.